This TCR beta chain was captured in a study of blood T cell repertoires in COVID-19. Looking at the study overall: Material from acute and convalescent COVID-19 was sourced from the United States, Italy and Spain. Sample material is recorded as cDNA or gDNA derived from T cells, B-cell-depleted T cells, or PBMCs.

How the authors handled the data: Quantification of nucleated cells was approximated via reference gene primer amplification. The protocol was immunoSEQ multiplex PCR, while the TCRdb copy is restricted to in-frame clones and leaves out a portion. For V, J and clone size, that table is used; D and trimming come from the DNA. The data show under 250,000 clones, with more than 65% seen just once and approximately 4% held by the top ten. The sequence was collected from a man aged 50 or older with active or convalescent COVID-19. Input material: peripheral blood.

CDR3 nucleotides: TGTGCCAGCAGCGGCCAGAGGGGCAGGGGACCCTACGAGCAGTACTTC. This codes for CASSGQRGRGPYEQYF. V usage is TRBV7-7 and J usage is TRBJ2-7, with D perhaps matching TRBD1 (6 bases). CDR1 SSHAT and CDR2 FNYEAQ come from the germline V gene (reference sequence). V lost 5 bases and J 2 bases, leaving 19 bases between the germline ends. The CDR3 sequence is 16 residues long.